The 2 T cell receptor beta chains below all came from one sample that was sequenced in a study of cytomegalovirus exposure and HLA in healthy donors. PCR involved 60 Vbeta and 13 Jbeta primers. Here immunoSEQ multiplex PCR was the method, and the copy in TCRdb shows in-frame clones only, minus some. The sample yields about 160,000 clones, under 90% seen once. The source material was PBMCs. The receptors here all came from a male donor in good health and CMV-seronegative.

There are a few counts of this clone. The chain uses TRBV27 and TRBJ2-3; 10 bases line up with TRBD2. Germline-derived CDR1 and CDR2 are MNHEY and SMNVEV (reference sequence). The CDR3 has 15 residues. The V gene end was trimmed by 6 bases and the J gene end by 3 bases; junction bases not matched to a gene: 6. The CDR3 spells CASRSGGGMTDTQYF. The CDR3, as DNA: TGTGCCAGCAGGAGCGGGGGGGGAATGACAGATACGCAGTATTTT.

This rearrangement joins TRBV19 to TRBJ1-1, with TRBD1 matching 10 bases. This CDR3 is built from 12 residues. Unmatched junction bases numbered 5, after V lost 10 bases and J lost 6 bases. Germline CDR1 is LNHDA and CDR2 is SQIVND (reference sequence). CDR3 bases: TGTGCCACCAAGACAGGGGGCGCTGAAGCTTTCTTT. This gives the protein CATKTGGAEAFF.